The clone carrying this T cell receptor beta chain has only one observation. What it binds is not known. The data are from a study of shared clonotypes between healthy human individuals. Study observations and caveats: Tissues were not sampled, only blood, and their repertoires likely differ. Clonotype sharing among donors, it was expected, would be affected by sequencing depth. In general, naive subsets displayed greater estimated richness than memory subsets did.

V was shortened by 0 bases and J by 7 bases, with 6 bases between the two germline ends. CDR1 GTSNPN and CDR2 SVGIG come from the germline V gene (reference sequence). This CDR3 spans 12 amino acids. Original processing notes: Filtering of immunoSEQ junctional sequences could not match full-length read filtering. Clones were read by immunoSEQ multiplex PCR, and TCRdb kept only the in-frame ones, dropping some. The V and J calls and the clone size are those of that table, but D and trimming were determined from the DNA. The table records roughly 700,000 clones, around two thirds of them present only once.

The sequenced sample was memory CD4+ T cells sorted from blood. Sample subset: CD45RA-negative fraction. The sequence was collected from a woman aged 25 to 39 in good health. The chain joins TRBV30 to TRBJ1-4; TRBD1 is a possible D gene (5 bases). CDR3 sequence reads: CAWSVRGEKLFF. As DNA, the CDR3 is TGTGCCTGGAGTGTAAGGGGTGAAAAACTGTTTTTT.